These 8 T cell receptor beta chains share one sample of origin, sequenced in a study of T cell changes during pregnancy in multiple sclerosis. Repertoires were generated with immunoSEQ multiplex PCR, while TCRdb's copy carries only in-frame clones and drops some. The profile shows about 48,000 clones, just over 85% of them singletons. The specimen comprised CD4+ T cells from peripheral blood mononuclear cells, sampled in the second trimester of pregnancy. Receptors originate from a female donor with multiple sclerosis, enrolled in a pregnancy study.

The J gene is TRBJ2-3, the V gene TRBV29-1, with D possibly being TRBD2 (7 bases). This CDR3 contains 14 residues. Trimming stripped 2 bases from V and 5 bases from J, with 14 bases between. Germline V gene data show CDR1 as SQVTM and CDR2 as ANQGSEA. In DNA, the CDR3 is TGCAGCGTTGAAAGGGGGACTACTCGAGATACGCAGTATTTT. Its translation is CSVERGTTRDTQYF.

The rearrangement links TRBV7-2 to TRBJ1-4, with a weak D call TRBD1 (6 bases). The CDR3 contains 15 residues. The V end lost 0 bases, the J end lost 8 bases, and 13 bases lay between the germline ends. CDR1 is SGHTA and CDR2 is FQGNSA in the germline V gene. As DNA, the CDR3 is TGTGCCAGCAGCTTAGCTAACAGGGAGTGGGAAAAACTGTTTTTT. Translation: CASSLANREWEKLFF.

The chain joins TRBV19 to TRBJ1-1; 9 positions match TRBD1. CDR1 is LNHDA and CDR2 is SQIVND in the germline V gene (reference sequence). The trim removed 9 bases at V and 4 bases at J, leaving 12 bases unmatched. The CDR3 extends over 15 amino acids. In DNA, the CDR3 is TGTGCCAGCAACAGGGACAGGGAAGCGAGCACTGAAGCTTTCTTT. Translating gives CASNRDREASTEAFF.

This sequence joins TRBV4-1 and TRBJ2-7, with D tentatively TRBD2 (5 bases). The length of the CDR3 is 15 residues. Germline V CDR1 and CDR2: MGHRA, YSYEKL. V dropped 0 bases and J dropped 3 bases, with 12 bases sitting between them. For the CDR3, the DNA is TGCGCCAGCAGCCAAGACACGGGAACGCGCTACGAGCAGTACTTC. Amino acid sequence: CASSQDTGTRYEQYF.

This chain connects TRBV11-2 to TRBJ2-1; maybe TRBD2 (6 bases). Germline V lookup: CDR1 SGHAT, CDR2 FQNNGV. This CDR3 is 15 amino acids long. V dropped 5 bases and J dropped 5 bases, with 16 bases sitting between them. CDR3 sequence (DNA): TGTGCCAGCAGCACGGGAGAATGGAAGCACAATGAGCAGTTCTTC. Residues: CASSTGEWKHNEQFF. The full variable domain, with the rest looked up from reference TRBV11-2 and TRBJ2-1, is EAGVAQSPRYKIIEKRQSVAFWCNPISGHATLYWYQQILGQGPKLLIQFQNNGVVDDSQLPKDRFSAERLKGVDSTLKIQPAKLEDSAVYLCASSTGEWKHNEQFFGPGTRLTVL.

The rearrangement links TRBV19 to TRBJ2-1; 11 bases are shared with TRBD2. The CDR3 has 16 amino acids. Per the germline V gene, CDR1 is LNHDA and CDR2 is SQIVND (reference sequence). V trimming: 5 bases; J trimming: 1 base; junction bases outside the gene matches: 4. Written as DNA, the CDR3 is TGTGCCAGTAGTGTCACTAGCGGGAGTTCCTACAATGAGCAGTTCTTC. The encoded protein is CASSVTSGSSYNEQFF.

DNA of the CDR3: TGTGCCAGCAGCCTCCCCCCCGGAGGGGTGGACAATGAGCAGTTCTTC. It codes for CASSLPPGGVDNEQFF. The chain has TRBV4-2 and TRBJ2-1; D perhaps matches TRBD2 (6 bases). The CDR3 is 16 amino acids. Germline-derived CDR1 and CDR2 are LGHNA and YNFKEQ. V shed 4 bases and J shed 5 bases, with 18 bases lying between them.

The chain combines TRBV30 with TRBJ2-2; tentative D call: TRBD2 (5 bases). V lost 5 bases, J lost 6 bases, and 13 bases lay in between. Germline-derived CDR1 and CDR2 are GTSNPN and SVGIG (reference sequence). The CDR3 consists of 13 residues. The CDR3 region is CAWSGGPPGELFF. CDR3 coding DNA: TGTGCCTGGTCAGGAGGCCCTCCCGGGGAGCTGTTTTTT.